The 15 T cell receptor beta chains below come from one sample, sequenced in a study of T cells after posttransplantation cyclophosphamide. Cells defined as naive were viable CD3+CD4+ or CD3+CD8+ and CCR7+CD45RA+CD45RO-CD95-CD27+CD28+. TCRdb keeps only in-frame clones here, not all; method: immunoSEQ multiplex PCR. This table holds 9,700 or so clones, 98% found once. The sample taken for sequencing was naive CD4+ T cells sorted from PBMCs. All receptors come from an older woman in good health, CMV-negative, and a related stem cell transplant donor.

The chain joins TRBV28 to TRBJ1-4; TRBD1 agrees at 10 bases. V was pared by 8 bases and J by 10 bases, with 7 bases of the junction left unmatched. The CDR3 contains 13 residues. Per the germline V gene, CDR1 is MDHEN and CDR2 is SYDVKM. CDR3 DNA sequence: TGTGCCAGCCACCGGGACAGGGGCGGAAAACTGTTTTTT. Amino acids: CASHRDRGGKLFF.

This clone was counted once. The chain couples TRBV7-2 to TRBJ2-5, with 7 positions matching TRBD2. Germline CDR1 and CDR2: SGHTA and FQGNSA. Losses at the gene ends were 5 bases for V and 8 bases for J; bases not matched to a gene: 11. The CDR3 has 14 residues. The CDR3 loop reads CASSPGRAGVTQYF. The CDR3 region has the DNA TGTGCCAGCAGCCCTGGGAGGGCCGGGGTTACCCAGTACTTC.

The chain links TRBV2 to TRBJ2-5, with 7 bases identical to TRBD2. CDR1 SNHLY and CDR2 FYNNEI come from the germline V gene. V shed 7 bases, J shed 2 bases, and the junction held 4 bases outside the gene matches. This CDR3 comprises 13 residues. The CDR3 protein is CASKSSGQETQYF. CDR3 nucleotides: TGTGCCAGCAAATCTAGCGGACAAGAGACCCAGTACTTC.

The rearrangement links TRBV28 to TRBJ1-1, with TRBD1 identical over 8 bases. This CDR3 comprises 14 residues. The V gene's germline CDR1 is MDHEN and CDR2 SYDVKM. The V gene end was trimmed by 5 bases and the J gene end by 1 base; junction bases not matched to a gene: 3. In nucleotides, the CDR3 is TGTGCCAGCAGTCGGACAGGGTGGAACACTGAAGCTTTCTTT. Translated: CASSRTGWNTEAFF.

The J gene is TRBJ2-5, the V gene TRBV29-1; tentative D call: TRBD1 (5 bases). Trimming removed 4 bases from V and 4 bases from J, with 10 bases in between. The V gene's germline CDR1 is SQVTM and CDR2 ANQGSEA. This CDR3 has 12 amino acids. For the CDR3, the DNA is TGCAGCGTTGCAGGGTCTGGAGAGACCCAGTACTTC. Its translation: CSVAGSGETQYF.

This rearrangement joins TRBV27 to TRBJ1-4; D unresolved. V was trimmed by 4 bases and J by 5 bases, leaving 17 bases between them. Germline V lookup: CDR1 MNHEY, CDR2 SMNVEV (reference sequence). This CDR3 spans 16 amino acids. CDR3 sequence: CASSYASRTINEKLFF. For the CDR3, the DNA is TGTGCCAGCAGTTACGCGTCCAGGACTATCAATGAAAAACTGTTTTTT.

In DNA form, the CDR3 reads TGTGCCTGGAGTCCAGGGGGACAGCCCCAGCATTTT. Its translation: CAWSPGGQPQHF. V usage is TRBV30 and J usage is TRBJ1-5; 7 nucleotides agree with TRBD1. This CDR3 is built from 12 residues. Germline trimming cut 2 bases from V and 7 bases from J; bases unmatched to any gene: 2. Germline V gene data show CDR1 as GTSNPN and CDR2 as SVGIG (reference sequence).

This chain joins TRBV7-2 and TRBJ2-1; TRBD2 is a possible D gene (5 bases). Germline V lookup: CDR1 SGHTA, CDR2 FQGNSA. Trimming pared 7 bases from V and 8 bases from J, leaving 18 bases between. The CDR3 covers 14 residues. The DNA of the CDR3 is TGTGCCAGCACCGGAGGTGTTAGGCGAGATGAGCAGTTCTTC. Encoded protein: CASTGGVRRDEQFF.

The chain couples TRBV19 to TRBJ1-2, with D perhaps matching TRBD1 (6 bases). V lost 6 bases and J 4 bases, leaving 15 bases between the germline ends. The CDR3 totals 14 residues. The germline V gene has CDR1 LNHDA and CDR2 SQIVND (reference sequence). CDR3 region: CASRSRGNPYGYTF. The CDR3 DNA is TGTGCCAGTAGGAGTAGGGGGAACCCCTATGGCTACACCTTC.

V gene TRBV11-2 combines with J gene TRBJ1-3, with 7 bases aligning to TRBD1. The V and J ends lost 4 bases and 9 bases, in that order; junction bases with no gene match: 12. In germline, CDR1 is SGHAT, CDR2 FQNNGV. CDR3 length: 15 residues. The CDR3 here is CASSSYGTAQGTIYF. CDR3 DNA sequence: TGTGCCAGCAGCTCGTACGGGACAGCCCAGGGCACCATATATTTT.

V and J are TRBV7-3 and TRBJ2-3, with 12 bases lining up with TRBD2. V lost 4 bases to trimming and J lost 5 bases; unmatched junction nucleotides: 4. Looked up from germline, CDR1 is SGHTA and CDR2 is FQGTGA. The CDR3 is 15 amino acids. The CDR3 coding sequence is TGTGCCAGCAGCTCACGACTAGCGGGAGTAGATACGCAGTATTTT. This sequence encodes CASSSRLAGVDTQYF.

The chain couples TRBV9 to TRBJ1-2; D perhaps matches TRBD1 (6 bases). Per germline, CDR1 SGDLS and CDR2 YYNGEE. V was pared by 1 base and J by 2 bases, with 9 bases between. CDR3 size: 14 residues. CDR3 nucleotides: TGTGCCAGCAGCGTATTGCAGGGGAACTATGGCTACACCTTC. It encodes CASSVLQGNYGYTF.

About this clone: The junction does not match germline at one end; this may be a read error. The sample holds other DNA sequences that translate to the same CDR3. V and J are TRBV5-1 and TRBJ1-6, with 9 bases fitting TRBD1. CDR3 size: 14 residues. The germline V gene encodes CDR1 SGHRS and CDR2 YFSETQ. The CDR3 here is CASSSGTGNSPLHF. CDR3 sequence (DNA): TGCGCCAGCAGCTCCGGGACAGGGAATTCCCCCCTCCACTTT.

The J gene is TRBJ2-2, the V gene TRBV19, with 10 nucleotides matching TRBD1. Per germline, CDR1 LNHDA and CDR2 SQIVND (reference sequence). The ends lost 6 bases at V and 5 bases at J; junction bases unmatched: 9. The CDR3 is 16 amino acids. As DNA, the CDR3 is TGTGCCAGTAGAACCACCGGGACAGGGGCGACCGGGGAGCTGTTTTTT. Its translation is CASRTTGTGATGELFF.

The rearrangement links TRBV9 to TRBJ1-2; 8 bases agree with TRBD1. From germline, CDR1 is SGDLS and CDR2 YYNGEE. V was clipped by 5 bases and J by 4 bases; unmatched bases: 4. The CDR3 has 13 amino acids. CDR3 sequence: CASSPGQAYGYTF. DNA for the CDR3: TGTGCCAGCAGTCCGGGACAGGCCTATGGCTACACCTTC. The complete variable domain, with remaining parts taken from reference TRBV9 and TRBJ1-2, reads DSGVTQTPKHLITATGQRVTLRCSPRSGDLSVYWYQQSLDQGLQFLIQYYNGEERAKGNILERFSAQQFPDLHSELNLSSLELGDSALYFCASSPGQAYGYTFGSGTRLTVV.